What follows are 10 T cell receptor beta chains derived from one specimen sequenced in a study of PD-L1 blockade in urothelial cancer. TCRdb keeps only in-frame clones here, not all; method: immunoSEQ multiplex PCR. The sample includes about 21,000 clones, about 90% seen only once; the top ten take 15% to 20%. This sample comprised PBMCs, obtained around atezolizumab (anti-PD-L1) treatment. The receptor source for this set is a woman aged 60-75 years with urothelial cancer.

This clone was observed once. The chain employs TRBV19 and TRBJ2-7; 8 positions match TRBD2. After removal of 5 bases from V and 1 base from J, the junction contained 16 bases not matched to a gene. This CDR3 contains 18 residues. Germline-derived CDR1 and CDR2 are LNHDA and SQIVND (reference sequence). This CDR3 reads CASSSGLELNVGSYEQYF. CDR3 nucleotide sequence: TGTGCCAGTAGTTCGGGACTAGAACTAAACGTAGGATCCTACGAGCAGTACTTC.

CDR3 loop: CASRPQTGTSYGYTF. In nucleotides, the CDR3 is TGTGCCAGCAGGCCCCAAACCGGGACATCTTATGGCTACACCTTC. This rearrangement joins TRBV28 to TRBJ1-2; perhaps TRBD1 as D (6 bases). This CDR3 spans 15 amino acids. In germline, CDR1 is MDHEN, CDR2 SYDVKM. Trimming left V 6 bases short and J 5 bases short, with 19 bases between.

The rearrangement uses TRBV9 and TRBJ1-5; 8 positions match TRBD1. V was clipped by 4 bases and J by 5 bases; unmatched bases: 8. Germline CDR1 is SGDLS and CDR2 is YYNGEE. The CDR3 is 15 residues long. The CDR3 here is CASSLGQGQHQPQHF. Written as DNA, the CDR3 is TGTGCCAGCAGCCTCGGACAGGGCCAACATCAGCCCCAGCATTTT.

The CDR3 DNA is TGTGCCAGCAGCGTGGCCACTACTAACACCGGGGAGCTGTTTTTT. Translation gives CASSVATTNTGELFF. J is TRBJ2-2 and V is TRBV9; D gene unclear. The germline V and J ends were trimmed by 2 bases and 2 bases, with 10 bases remaining between them. CDR1 SGDLS and CDR2 YYNGEE come from the germline V gene. This CDR3 contains 15 residues.

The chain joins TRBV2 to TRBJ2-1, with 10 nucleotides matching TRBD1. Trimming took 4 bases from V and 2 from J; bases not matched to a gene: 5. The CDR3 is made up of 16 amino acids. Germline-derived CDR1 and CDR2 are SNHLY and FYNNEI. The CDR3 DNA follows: TGTGCCAGCAGTGCTGACAGGGGGCGCCCCTACAATGAGCAGTTCTTC. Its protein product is CASSADRGRPYNEQFF.

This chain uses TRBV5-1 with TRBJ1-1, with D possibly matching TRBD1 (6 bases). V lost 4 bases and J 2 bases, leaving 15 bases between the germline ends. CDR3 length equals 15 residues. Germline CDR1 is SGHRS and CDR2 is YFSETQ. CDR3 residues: CASSPRGGGNTEAFF. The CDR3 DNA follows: TGCGCCAGCAGCCCCCGCGGCGGGGGCAACACTGAAGCTTTCTTT.

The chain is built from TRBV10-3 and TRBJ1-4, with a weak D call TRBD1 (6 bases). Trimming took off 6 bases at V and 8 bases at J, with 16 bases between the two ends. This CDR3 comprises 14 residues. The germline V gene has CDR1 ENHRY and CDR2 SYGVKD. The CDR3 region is CAIRPGEGDEKLFF. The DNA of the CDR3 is TGTGCCATCAGGCCAGGGGAAGGGGACGAAAAACTGTTTTTT.

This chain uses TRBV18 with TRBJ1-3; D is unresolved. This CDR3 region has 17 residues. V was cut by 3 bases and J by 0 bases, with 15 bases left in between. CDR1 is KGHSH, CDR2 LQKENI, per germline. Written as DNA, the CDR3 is TGTGCCAGCTCACCTTTGCCGGACTTAAACTCTGGAAACACCATATATTTT. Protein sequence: CASSPLPDLNSGNTIYF. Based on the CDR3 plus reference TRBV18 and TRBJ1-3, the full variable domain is NAGVMQNPRHLVRRRGQEARLRCSPMKGHSHVYWYRQLPEEGLKFMVYLQKENIIDESGMPKERFSAEFPKEGPSILRIQQVVRGDSAAYFCASSPLPDLNSGNTIYFGEGSWLTVV.

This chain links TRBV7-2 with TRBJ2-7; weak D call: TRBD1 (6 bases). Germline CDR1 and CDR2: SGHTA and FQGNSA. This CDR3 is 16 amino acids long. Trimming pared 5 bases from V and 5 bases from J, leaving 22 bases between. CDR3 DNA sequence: TGTGCCAGCAGCCCCCAATTCCTTACAGGGACGGACGAGCAGTACTTC. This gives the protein CASSPQFLTGTDEQYF.

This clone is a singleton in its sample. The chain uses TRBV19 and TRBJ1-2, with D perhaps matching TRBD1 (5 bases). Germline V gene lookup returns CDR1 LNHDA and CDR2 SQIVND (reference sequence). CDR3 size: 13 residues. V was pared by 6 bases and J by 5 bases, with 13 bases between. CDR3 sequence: CASRGSQGYGYTF. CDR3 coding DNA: TGTGCCAGTAGAGGGTCGCAGGGATATGGCTACACCTTC.